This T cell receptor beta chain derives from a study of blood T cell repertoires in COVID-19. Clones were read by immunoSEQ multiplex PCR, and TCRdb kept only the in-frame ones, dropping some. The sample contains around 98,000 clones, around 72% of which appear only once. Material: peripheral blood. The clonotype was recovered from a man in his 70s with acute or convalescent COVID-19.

For the CDR3, the DNA is TGTGCCAGCAGCACCCCAACCGGGGTCGGGGAAAAACTGTTTTTT. Its translation is CASSTPTGVGEKLFF. The chain has TRBV7-2 and TRBJ1-4; D not resolved. Trimming stripped 5 bases from V and 8 bases from J, with 18 bases between. Germline CDR1 SGHTA, CDR2 FQGNSA. There are 15 residues in the CDR3.